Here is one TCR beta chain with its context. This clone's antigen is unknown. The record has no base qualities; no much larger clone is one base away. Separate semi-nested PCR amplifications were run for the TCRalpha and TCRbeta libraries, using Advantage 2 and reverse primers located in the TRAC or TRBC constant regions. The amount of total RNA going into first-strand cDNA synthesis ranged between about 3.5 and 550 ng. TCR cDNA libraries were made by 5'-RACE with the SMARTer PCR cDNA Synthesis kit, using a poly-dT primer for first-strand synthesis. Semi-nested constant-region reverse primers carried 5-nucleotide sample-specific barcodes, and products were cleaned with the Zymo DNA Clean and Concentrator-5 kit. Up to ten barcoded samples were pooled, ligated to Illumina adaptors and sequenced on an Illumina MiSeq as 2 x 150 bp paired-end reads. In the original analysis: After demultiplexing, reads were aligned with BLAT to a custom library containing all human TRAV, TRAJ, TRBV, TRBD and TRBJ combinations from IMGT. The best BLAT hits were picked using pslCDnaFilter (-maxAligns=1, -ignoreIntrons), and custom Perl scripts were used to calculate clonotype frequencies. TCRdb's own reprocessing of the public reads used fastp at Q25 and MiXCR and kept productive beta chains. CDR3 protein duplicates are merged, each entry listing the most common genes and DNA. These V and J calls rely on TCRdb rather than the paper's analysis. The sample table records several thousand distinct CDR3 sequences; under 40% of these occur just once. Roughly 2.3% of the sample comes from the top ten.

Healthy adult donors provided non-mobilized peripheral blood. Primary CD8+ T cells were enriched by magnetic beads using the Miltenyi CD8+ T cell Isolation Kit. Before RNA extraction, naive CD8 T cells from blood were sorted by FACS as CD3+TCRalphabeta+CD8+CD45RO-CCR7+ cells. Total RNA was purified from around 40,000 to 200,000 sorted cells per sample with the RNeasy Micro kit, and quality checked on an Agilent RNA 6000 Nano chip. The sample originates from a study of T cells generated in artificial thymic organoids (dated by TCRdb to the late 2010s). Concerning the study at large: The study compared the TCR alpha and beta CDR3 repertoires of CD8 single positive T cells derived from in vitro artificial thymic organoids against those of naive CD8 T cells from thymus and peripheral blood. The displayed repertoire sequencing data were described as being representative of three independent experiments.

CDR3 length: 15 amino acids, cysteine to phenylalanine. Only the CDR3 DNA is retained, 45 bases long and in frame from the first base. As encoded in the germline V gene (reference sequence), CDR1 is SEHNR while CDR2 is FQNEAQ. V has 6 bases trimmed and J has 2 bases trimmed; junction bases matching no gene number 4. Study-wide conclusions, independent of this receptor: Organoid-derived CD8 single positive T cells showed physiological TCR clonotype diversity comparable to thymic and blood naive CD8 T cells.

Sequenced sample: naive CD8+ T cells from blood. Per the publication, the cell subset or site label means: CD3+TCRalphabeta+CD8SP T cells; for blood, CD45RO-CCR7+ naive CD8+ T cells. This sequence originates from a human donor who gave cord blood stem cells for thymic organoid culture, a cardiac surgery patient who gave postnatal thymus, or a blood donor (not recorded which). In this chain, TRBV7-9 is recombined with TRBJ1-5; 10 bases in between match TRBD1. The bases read TGTGCCAGCAGTCGGGACAGGGGAGGCAATCAGCCCCAGCATTTT. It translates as CASSRDRGGNQPQHF. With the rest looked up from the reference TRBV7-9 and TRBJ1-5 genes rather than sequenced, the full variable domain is DTGVSQNPRHKITKRGQNVTFRCDPISEHNRLYWYRQTLGQGPEFLTYFQNEAQLEKSRLLSDRFSAERPKGSFSTLEIQRTEQGDSAMYLCASSRDRGGNQPQHFGDGTRLSIL.